These 32 T cell receptor beta chains originate from one sample sequenced in a study of T cell repertoires in cytomegalovirus infection (dated by TCRdb to about 2019). No antigens are known for them. Sequencing relied on an Illumina HiSeq 1500. In-frame beta chains were kept once TCRdb had trimmed the public reads at Q25 with fastp and called clones with MiXCR. Duplicate CDR3 protein sequences are folded into a single record with the most common DNA and genes. This sample lists around 540,000 distinct CDR3 sequences; roughly a third were detected once. The top ten clones comprise roughly a sixth of the sample. Per the publication, the treatment or condition label means: in vitro stimulation with specific CMV peptide epitopes to enrich CMV-specific T cells. Material: cultured PBMCs, obtained from culture after CMV antigen stimulation. The receptors shown here come from a human donor in good health (CMV status not recorded). Some clones in this sample may be carry-over from other donors' samples.

The rearrangement uses TRBV6-5 and TRBJ1-6; D is uncertain. The V gene's germline CDR1 is MNHEY and CDR2 SVGAGI. CDR3 length: 15 amino acids. The V end was cut by 0 bases, the J end by 10 bases, with 13 bases between. The CDR3, as DNA: TGTGCCAGCAGTTACTCGAATGTTTTGACGTCACCCCTCCACTTT. This sequence encodes CASSYSNVLTSPLHF.

The rearrangement joins TRBV7-8 to TRBJ2-3; D may be TRBD1 or TRBD2 (5 bases each). The CDR3 runs to 15 residues. Trimming stripped 2 bases from V and 7 bases from J, with 16 bases between. CDR1 and CDR2 (germline): SGHVS, FQNEAQ. The CDR3 DNA reads TGTGCCAGCAGCTTATCTGACACGGGGCCCTATACGCAGTATTTT. Its protein product is CASSLSDTGPYTQYF.

The chain uses TRBV7-4 and TRBJ1-4; D gene uncertain. Trimming pared 5 bases from V and 0 bases from J, leaving 16 bases between. In germline, CDR1 is SGHVT, CDR2 SQSDAQ. The CDR3 is 17 amino acids. CDR3 loop: CASSPRRSQATNEKLFF. As DNA, the CDR3 is TGTGCCAGCAGCCCCCGTAGGAGTCAGGCAACTAATGAAAAACTGTTTTTT.

CDR3 nucleotide sequence: TGTGCCAGCAGCGTAGACAGATCCCCGGCGTGGCCCCAGCATTTT. It specifies CASSVDRSPAWPQHF. The rearrangement links TRBV7-2 to TRBJ1-5; possible D gene TRBD1, 5 bases. This CDR3 spans 15 amino acids. The germline CDR1 and CDR2 sequences are SGHTA and FQGNSA. V gave up 5 bases and J gave up 9 bases, with 20 bases separating them.

The CDR3 loop is CASSKTVTEAFF. CDR3 coding DNA: TGTGCCAGCAGTAAGACAGTCACTGAAGCTTTCTTT. V gene TRBV6-2 or TRBV6-3 combines with J gene TRBJ1-1; perhaps TRBD1 as D (5 bases). The CDR3 consists of 12 residues. Trimming removed 5 bases at V and 4 bases at J, with 8 bases between. The germline V gene has CDR1 MNHEY and CDR2 SVGEGT.

The chain has TRBV7-4 and TRBJ2-7; D remains ambiguous. The CDR3 length is 15 residues. Germline V lookup: CDR1 SGHVT, CDR2 SQSDAQ. The V end was cut by 5 bases, the J end by 1 base, with 15 bases between. The CDR3 here is CASSLLALLSYEQYF. The DNA for the CDR3 is TGTGCCAGCAGCCTACTGGCACTTCTATCCTACGAGCAGTACTTC. Complete variable domain (other parts from reference TRBV7-4 and TRBJ2-7): GAGVSQSPRYKVAKRGRDVALRCDSISGHVTLYWYRQTLGQGSEVLTYSQSDAQRDKSGRPSGRFSAERPERSVSTLKIQRTEQGDSAVYLCASSLLALLSYEQYFGPGTRLTVT.

The V and J genes are TRBV4-1 and TRBJ2-1; 9 bases align to TRBD2. The junction had 4 bases not matched to a gene; V was cut back by 1 base and J by 6 bases. The CDR3 totals 15 residues. CDR1 MGHRA and CDR2 YSYEKL come from the germline V gene. The CDR3 loop is CASSQVAGEGNEQFF. The CDR3 DNA reads as TGCGCCAGCAGCCAAGTAGCGGGAGAGGGCAATGAGCAGTTCTTC.

The chain has TRBV10-2 and TRBJ1-2; 7 positions agree with TRBD1. The CDR3 is 14 amino acids. CDR1 and CDR2 from the germline V gene are WSHSY and SAAADI. J gave up 4 bases and V 1 base, and 3 bases lay outside the gene matches. The CDR3 protein is CASSEWDSGYGYTF. The CDR3 DNA reads TGCGCCAGCAGTGAGTGGGACAGTGGCTATGGCTACACCTTC.

The genes are TRBV7-2 and TRBJ1-4, with D tentatively TRBD1 (6 bases). Germline V gene sequence: CDR1 SGHTA, CDR2 FQGNSA. V was cut by 5 bases and J by 7 bases, with 14 bases left in between. The CDR3 loop spans 14 amino acids. The CDR3 sequence is CASSLNTGFEKLFF. The DNA for the CDR3 is TGTGCCAGCAGCCTGAATACAGGGTTTGAAAAACTGTTTTTT. Full variable domain (remainder filled in from reference TRBV7-2 and TRBJ1-4): GAGVSQSPSNKVTEKGKDVELRCDPISGHTALYWYRQSLGQGLEFLIYFQGNSAPDKSGLPSDRFSAERTGGSVSTLTIQRTQQEDSAVYLCASSLNTGFEKLFFGSGTQLSVL.

The chain uses TRBV27 and TRBJ1-5; TRBD1 is a possible D gene (5 bases). This CDR3 has 13 residues. Germline V lookup: CDR1 MNHEY, CDR2 SMNVEV (reference sequence). V shed 3 bases and J shed 5 bases, with 8 bases lying between them. This CDR3 is CASSFTRDQPQHF. As DNA, the CDR3 is TGTGCCAGCAGTTTCACCAGGGATCAGCCCCAGCATTTT.

This clonotype was observed a handful of times. The chain combines TRBV12-3 or TRBV12-4 with TRBJ2-1; 7 bases match TRBD1. Losses at the gene ends were 2 bases for V and 6 bases for J; bases not matched to a gene: 4. CDR3 length equals 14 residues. The CDR3 DNA follows: TGTGCCAGCAGTTTACCCCAGGGGGTCAATGAGCAGTTCTTC. Protein: CASSLPQGVNEQFF.

This clonotype was seen only a few times. The V gene is TRBV5-4, the J gene TRBJ1-2; 10 bases are a match to TRBD1. V shed 4 bases and J 8 bases; nucleotides not matched to a gene: 5. Germline CDR1 SGHNT, CDR2 YYREEE (reference sequence). The CDR3 has 13 residues. The DNA for the CDR3 is TGTGCCAGCAGCCGGGACAGGGGATCGGGCTACACCTTC. As protein: CASSRDRGSGYTF.

The chain couples TRBV7-9 to TRBJ1-6; 11 bases agree with TRBD1. Trimming removed 7 bases from V and 8 bases from J; junction bases left unmatched: 7. The CDR3 has 15 amino acids. Germline V gives CDR1 SEHNR, CDR2 FQNEAQ (reference sequence). CDR3 loop: CASKEGTGGYSPLHF. CDR3 nucleotides: TGTGCCAGCAAGGAGGGGACAGGGGGATATTCACCCCTCCACTTT.

This chain links TRBV6-6 with TRBJ2-7; D possibly matches TRBD1 or TRBD2 (5 bases each). CDR1 and CDR2 from the germline V gene are MNHNY and SVGAGI (reference sequence). This CDR3 spans 14 amino acids. Trimming left V 6 bases short and J 0 bases short, with 12 bases between. The CDR3 loop is CASRGTDSSYEQYV. The CDR3 region has the DNA TGTGCCAGCAGAGGGACCGATAGCTCCTACGAGCAGTACGTC.

This clonotype was seen many times. This sequence joins TRBV7-2 and TRBJ1-5; 8 nucleotides align to TRBD1. Per germline, CDR1 SGHTA and CDR2 FQGNSA. With V trimmed by 3 bases and J by 3 bases, 4 bases remained unmatched. CDR3 length: 15 amino acids. In DNA, the CDR3 is TGTGCCAGCAGCTTGGGACAGGCGGCCAATCAGCCCCAGCATTTT. Translating gives CASSLGQAANQPQHF.

The V call is TRBV7-2, the J call TRBJ2-7; 16 bases line up with TRBD2. J lost 2 bases, V lost 2 bases, and 6 bases had no gene match. Germline V gives CDR1 SGHTA, CDR2 FQGNSA. CDR3 length: 18 residues. Here the CDR3 reads CASSLLSGTSGRAYEQYF. Written as DNA, the CDR3 is TGTGCCAGCAGCTTACTATCCGGGACTAGCGGGAGGGCCTACGAGCAGTACTTC.

This chain links TRBV6-5 with TRBJ1-3; 8 bases map to TRBD1. J gave up 3 bases and V 4 bases, and 5 bases lay outside the gene matches. CDR3 length: 15 amino acids. In germline, CDR1 is MNHEY, CDR2 SVGAGI. The CDR3 region has the DNA TGTGCCAGCAGTTTACAGGGGGTAAATGGAAACACCATATATTTT. Protein: CASSLQGVNGNTIYF.

The sample holds one count of this clonotype. The chain recombines TRBV29-1 with TRBJ1-2; a possible D gene is TRBD1 (6 bases). This CDR3 comprises 12 residues. V was cut by 5 bases and J by 2 bases, with 9 bases left in between. Germline-derived CDR1 and CDR2 are SQVTM and ANQGSEA. CDR3 protein: CSVTGSNYGYTF. The DNA for the CDR3 is TGCAGCGTTACAGGGTCAAACTATGGCTACACCTTC.

The rearrangement joins TRBV27 to TRBJ1-2; TRBD1 agrees at 7 bases. This CDR3 contains 14 residues. Per the germline V gene, CDR1 is MNHEY and CDR2 is SMNVEV (reference sequence). V dropped 10 bases and J dropped 8; count of bases not matched to a gene: 16. DNA for the CDR3: TGTGCCACTGCCGACAGGGACCCCAGGGGCGGCTACACCTTC. This gives the protein CATADRDPRGGYTF.

This clonotype has a count of ten or more. V is TRBV7-2 and J is TRBJ1-2, with D perhaps TRBD1 (6 bases). This CDR3 is 13 amino acids long. From germline, CDR1 is SGHTA and CDR2 FQGNSA. The germline V and J ends were trimmed by 5 bases and 10 bases, with 17 bases remaining between them. The CDR3 DNA reads as TGTGCCAGCAGCCCTACCCAGGGGTTAAACTACACCTTC. Its protein is CASSPTQGLNYTF.

This clonotype was found a few times. The CDR3 region is CASSSSGGGAGELFF. CDR3 nucleotide sequence: TGTGCCAGCAGCTCATCGGGCGGGGGGGCCGGGGAGCTGTTTTTT. V and J are TRBV11-2 and TRBJ2-2; TRBD2 aligns across 9 bases. The CDR3 spans 15 residues. Germline V gene sequence: CDR1 SGHAT, CDR2 FQNNGV. The trim removed 4 bases at V and 6 bases at J, leaving 6 bases unmatched.

V and J are TRBV29-1 and TRBJ2-5; no definite D call. The V and J ends lost 7 bases and 5 bases respectively, with 8 bases between them. This CDR3 has 10 residues. Germline V gene sequence: CDR1 SQVTM, CDR2 ANQGSEA. The CDR3 nucleotides are TGCAGCGGAGTTGGGGAGACCCAGTACTTC. Its protein product is CSGVGETQYF. Full variable domain (remainder filled in from reference TRBV29-1 and TRBJ2-5): SAVISQKPSRDICQRGTSLTIQCQVDSQVTMMFWYRQQPGQSLTLIATANQGSEATYESGFVIDKFPISRPNLTFSTLTVSNMSPEDSSIYLCSGVGETQYFGPGTRLLVL.

The V call is TRBV27, the J call TRBJ1-2; TRBD1 agrees at 10 bases. This CDR3 comprises 15 residues. The V gene's germline CDR1 is MNHEY and CDR2 SMNVEV (reference sequence). The ends lost 5 bases at V and 8 bases at J; junction bases unmatched: 11. The CDR3 region is CASSDRGPLRLGYTF. In nucleotides, the CDR3 is TGTGCCAGCAGTGACAGGGGGCCTTTACGATTGGGCTACACCTTC.

This clonotype was seen more than once but under ten times. V and J are TRBV28 and TRBJ1-5; D unresolved. The CDR3 runs to 13 residues. The germline V and J ends were trimmed by 9 bases and 0 bases, with 9 bases remaining between them. CDR1 is MDHEN, CDR2 SYDVKM, per germline. Here the CDR3 DNA reads TGTGCCAGTCGGACGTATAGCAATCAGCCCCAGCATTTT. Translating it yields CASRTYSNQPQHF.

The chain couples TRBV2 to TRBJ2-3; D ambiguous. Germline-derived CDR1 and CDR2 are SNHLY and FYNNEI. There are 15 residues in the CDR3. Trimming cost V 4 bases and J 0 bases, with 11 bases left between them. The CDR3 bases are TGTGCCAGCAGTGTTGGGCAGCTCAGCACAGATACGCAGTATTTT. It codes for CASSVGQLSTDTQYF.

The chain combines TRBV5-6 with TRBJ2-1; 10 bases match TRBD2. The germline V gene has CDR1 SGHDT and CDR2 YYEEEE. Trimming cost V 3 bases and J 5 bases; bases outside gene matches: 5. This CDR3 contains 15 residues. CDR3 protein: CASSYLAGEHNEQFF. The CDR3 nucleotides read TGTGCCAGCAGCTACCTAGCGGGAGAGCACAATGAGCAGTTCTTC.

Many counts were recorded for this clonotype. This chain joins TRBV7-8 and TRBJ2-7, with 7 bases identical to TRBD1. The CDR3 covers 14 residues. The V gene end was trimmed by 4 bases and the J gene end by 5 bases; junction bases not matched to a gene: 8. CDR1 is SGHVS and CDR2 is FQNEAQ in the germline V gene. CDR3 amino acids: CASSSAGTADEQYV. The CDR3 nucleotides read TGTGCCAGCAGCTCGGCCGGGACAGCCGACGAGCAGTACGTC.

The genes are TRBV20-1 and TRBJ1-2, with a weak D call TRBD1 (5 bases). V dropped 0 bases and J dropped 3 bases, with 8 bases sitting between them. CDR3 length: 13 amino acids. Germline values: CDR1 DFQATT, CDR2 SNEGSKA (reference sequence). The CDR3: CSARDGTHYGYTF. The CDR3 DNA is TGCAGTGCTAGAGATGGGACCCACTATGGCTACACCTTC.

The genes are TRBV7-6 and TRBJ2-3, with D perhaps TRBD2 (6 bases). V gave up 5 bases and J gave up 2 bases, with 20 bases separating them. The germline gives CDR1 SGHVS, CDR2 FNYEAQ. The CDR3 sequence is 17 residues long. CDR3 nucleotide sequence: TGTGCCAGCAGCCGGGACTTGGCCCATTCTTACACAGATACGCAGTATTTT. The encoded protein is CASSRDLAHSYTDTQYF.

This clonotype showed up just a few times. CDR3 DNA sequence: TGTGCCAGCCTCAGACTTTTAGCGGGAGGAGGAGAGCAGTTCTTC. It is translated as CASLRLLAGGGEQFF. The V gene is TRBV2, the J gene TRBJ2-1; 10 nucleotides align to TRBD2. The J segment lost 10 bases and the V segment lost 8 bases, leaving 14 bases of the junction unmatched. The CDR3 has 15 residues. Germline CDR1 is SNHLY and CDR2 is FYNNEI.

The J gene is TRBJ2-1, the V gene TRBV6-2 or TRBV6-3; 13 bases agree with TRBD2. Trimming cost V 4 bases and J 12 bases; bases outside gene matches: 12. Germline CDR1 is MNHEY and CDR2 is SVGEGT. This CDR3 has 16 residues. CDR3 DNA sequence: TGTGCCAGCAGTTCCCCCAGGACTAGCGGGAGCCATACGCAGTTCTTC. This codes for CASSSPRTSGSHTQFF.

The chain combines TRBV19 with TRBJ2-2; D is ambiguous. The germline CDR1 and CDR2 sequences are LNHDA and SQIVND (reference sequence). This CDR3 contains 11 residues. Trimming left V 8 bases short and J 6 bases short, with 7 bases between. CDR3 nucleotides: TGTGCCAGTCGTGACGCCGGGGAGCTGTTTTTT. This translates into CASRDAGELFF.